This entry lists 20 T cell receptor beta chains sequenced from one sample in a study of Ad26.COV2.S vaccination and SARS-CoV-2 variants. Assay: immunoSEQ multiplex PCR; the TCRdb copy retains only in-frame clones and omits some. The data show under 600,000 clones, around 89% seen once. The treatment was: over 15 received Ad26.COV2.S at low or high dose, single or two shots; five or six received placebo; per-sample allocation not given. After the first vaccine or placebo injection, samples were drawn on day 63. The sequencing here drew on peripheral blood, taken in a trial of Ad26.COV2.S vaccine versus placebo. The receptors shown here come from a person between 18 and 65 years old who received the Ad26.COV2.S COVID-19 vaccine or a placebo.

The J gene is TRBJ2-7, the V gene TRBV29-1, with 8 positions matching TRBD1. This CDR3 is built from 16 residues. CDR1 is SQVTM, CDR2 ANQGSEA, per germline. V dropped 0 bases and J dropped 5; count of bases not matched to a gene: 12. The chain's CDR3 is CSVEDTGQGASDEQYF. The CDR3 DNA sequence: TGCAGCGTTGAAGATACCGGACAGGGCGCGAGCGACGAGCAGTACTTC.

The CDR3 region has the DNA TGTGCCAGCAGCATTACGGGGCTCTCTGGAAACACCATATATTTT. It specifies CASSITGLSGNTIYF. This chain links TRBV7-2 with TRBJ1-3, with D possibly matching TRBD1 (5 bases). Germline V lookup: CDR1 SGHTA, CDR2 FQGNSA. The CDR3 runs to 15 residues. Trimming left V 5 bases short and J 0 bases short, with 11 bases between.

This chain links TRBV18 with TRBJ2-5; 9 nucleotides line up with TRBD2. Germline values: CDR1 KGHSH, CDR2 LQKENI. This CDR3 is built from 18 residues. With V trimmed by 4 bases and J by 3 bases, 15 bases remained unmatched. CDR3 in amino acids: CASSQQGFLAGGKETQYF. The CDR3 bases are TGTGCCAGCTCACAACAAGGATTTCTGGCGGGGGGGAAAGAGACCCAGTACTTC.

This chain links TRBV28 with TRBJ2-7; D may be TRBD1 (6 bases). This CDR3 contains 14 residues. The V gene lost 4 bases and the J gene lost 4 bases, with 14 bases spanning the gap. CDR1 and CDR2 from the germline V gene are MDHEN and SYDVKM. For the CDR3, the DNA is TGTGCCAGCAGTTCGCCAGGGGAACGATACGAGCAGTACTTC. It yields the protein CASSSPGERYEQYF.

The V and J genes are TRBV7-3 and TRBJ2-1; possibly TRBD1 for D (5 bases). The CDR3 covers 15 residues. From germline, CDR1 is SGHTA and CDR2 FQGTGA. Trimming removed 5 bases from V and 2 bases from J, with 13 bases in between. The CDR3 sequence is CASSPGPGPYNEQFF. CDR3 DNA sequence: TGTGCCAGCAGCCCAGGCCCAGGGCCCTACAATGAGCAGTTCTTC.

V is TRBV10-1 and J is TRBJ1-1, with TRBD1 identical over 7 bases. Per germline, CDR1 WNHNN and CDR2 SYGVQD (reference sequence). V lost 2 bases, J lost 4 bases, and 1 base stayed unmatched. This CDR3 region has 13 residues. CDR3 sequence: CASSEDRVTEAFF. In DNA, the CDR3 is TGCGCCAGCAGTGAGGACAGGGTCACTGAAGCTTTCTTT.

The V gene is TRBV28, the J gene TRBJ2-1, with TRBD2 as a possible D gene (5 bases). The CDR3 length is 14 residues. Per germline, CDR1 MDHEN and CDR2 SYDVKM. Between the trimmed V and J ends, which lost 6 bases and 6 bases, there was a span of 15 bases. DNA for the CDR3: TGTGCCAGCAGAGGCGGGTCAGCGGTCAATGAGCAGTTCTTC. This sequence encodes CASRGGSAVNEQFF.

This clone was counted once. In DNA form, the CDR3 reads TGTGCCAGCTCACCCCCGGGACTAGCGGGCTCTGGGGCCAACGTCCTGACTTTC. Residues: CASSPPGLAGSGANVLTF. The J gene is TRBJ2-6, the V gene TRBV18; 12 bases are a match to TRBD2. Germline V gene data show CDR1 as KGHSH and CDR2 as LQKENI. Unmatched junction bases numbered 3, after V lost 3 bases and J lost 0 bases. The CDR3 length is 18 residues. Full variable domain (rest looked up from reference TRBV18 and TRBJ2-6): NAGVMQNPRHLVRRRGQEARLRCSPMKGHSHVYWYRQLPEEGLKFMVYLQKENIIDESGMPKERFSAEFPKEGPSILRIQQVVRGDSAAYFCASSPPGLAGSGANVLTFGAGSRLTVL.

The chain combines TRBV4-1 with TRBJ1-4; D gene unclear. V dropped 0 bases and J dropped 7 bases, with 15 bases sitting between them. CDR1 is MGHRA, CDR2 YSYEKL, per germline. This CDR3 is 16 amino acids long. Here the CDR3 reads CASSQEVGIGVEKLFF. The CDR3 coding sequence is TGCGCCAGCAGCCAAGAAGTCGGGATTGGGGTTGAAAAACTGTTTTTT.

V is TRBV14 and J is TRBJ2-7; D call uncertain. In germline, CDR1 is SGHDN, CDR2 FVKESK. V lost 1 base to trimming and J lost 2 bases, with 12 bases between them. This CDR3 is built from 15 residues. As DNA, the CDR3 is TGTGCCAGCAGCCAAGTCATGGTGGCTGCCTACGAGCAGTACTTC. This translates into CASSQVMVAAYEQYF.

The chain has TRBV14 and TRBJ2-3, with 7 positions matching TRBD1. The CDR3 sequence is 15 residues long. The trim removed 5 bases at V and 2 bases at J, leaving 7 bases unmatched. Germline lookup yields CDR1 SGHDN and CDR2 FVKESK. The CDR3 region is CASSSGTVPTDTQYF. As DNA, the CDR3 is TGTGCCAGCAGCTCCGGGACAGTACCCACAGATACGCAGTATTTT.

About this clone itself: Sequence at one end of the junction differs from germline and may be a read error. This chain connects TRBV7-7 to TRBJ2-2; TRBD1 or TRBD2 may be the D gene (6 bases each). The germline CDR1 and CDR2 sequences are SSHAT and FNYEAQ (reference sequence). This CDR3 region has 18 residues. The CDR3 protein is CASSLVFWGDIPTGELFF. As DNA, the CDR3 is TGTGCTAGCAGCTTAGTTTTTTGGGGGGACATACCCACCGGGGAGCTGTTTTTT.

This clone appeared a few times. This rearrangement joins TRBV14 to TRBJ1-3, with 8 nucleotides matching TRBD1. Germline CDR1 and CDR2: SGHDN and FVKESK. The CDR3 loop spans 15 amino acids. Germline trimming cut 5 bases from V and 2 bases from J; bases unmatched to any gene: 5. The CDR3 region is CASSNKQGAGNTIYF. The CDR3 nucleotides read TGTGCCAGCAGCAACAAACAGGGGGCTGGAAACACCATATATTTT.

The rearrangement joins TRBV7-9 to TRBJ2-1; D is unclear. The ends were cut back, 4 bases at V and 5 bases at J, with 9 bases in the middle. This CDR3 has 13 residues. CDR1 is SEHNR, CDR2 FQNEAQ, per germline (reference sequence). DNA for the CDR3: TGTGCCAGCAGCTCATTTACTGACAATGAGCAGTTCTTC. Protein: CASSSFTDNEQFF. Drawing the rest from reference TRBV7-9 and TRBJ2-1, the complete variable domain is DTGVSQNPRHKITKRGQNVTFRCDPISEHNRLYWYRQTLGQGPEFLTYFQNEAQLEKSRLLSDRFSAERPKGSFSTLEIQRTEQGDSAMYLCASSSFTDNEQFFGPGTRLTVL.

This chain links TRBV7-9 with TRBJ1-1; D remains unclear. The CDR3 runs 14 residues. Germline CDR1 SEHNR, CDR2 FQNEAQ (reference sequence). V lost 10 bases, J lost 2 bases, and 17 bases lay in between. The CDR3 sequence is CATRKWTQNTEAFF. In DNA, the CDR3 is TGTGCCACCCGAAAGTGGACCCAAAACACTGAAGCTTTCTTT. The full variable domain, in which reference TRBV7-9 and TRBJ1-1 provide the parts outside the CDR3, is DTGVSQNPRHKITKRGQNVTFRCDPISEHNRLYWYRQTLGQGPEFLTYFQNEAQLEKSRLLSDRFSAERPKGSFSTLEIQRTEQGDSAMYLCATRKWTQNTEAFFGQGTRLTVV.

The J gene is TRBJ1-1, the V gene TRBV29-1; D ambiguous. The germline gives CDR1 SQVTM, CDR2 ANQGSEA. This CDR3 spans 12 amino acids. V was shortened by 6 bases and J by 2 bases, with 10 bases between the two germline ends. CDR3 protein: CSVSSGNTEAFF. CDR3 sequence (DNA): TGCAGCGTGTCCAGCGGCAACACTGAAGCTTTCTTT.

The chain carries TRBV7-2 and TRBJ2-5; D is undetermined. The CDR3 length is 13 residues. The germline V gene encodes CDR1 SGHTA and CDR2 FQGNSA. V was pared by 6 bases and J by 6 bases, with 14 bases between. This CDR3 is CASRWNVEKTQYF. For the CDR3, the DNA is TGTGCCAGCAGGTGGAACGTCGAAAAGACCCAGTACTTC.

This clone was detected once. The chain recombines TRBV15 with TRBJ2-7; 10 bases are shared with TRBD2. V was clipped by 0 bases and J by 4 bases; unmatched bases: 3. Germline V gene sequence: CDR1 LNHNV, CDR2 YYDKDF (reference sequence). The CDR3 extends over 15 amino acids. CDR3 sequence reads: CATSREGTSVYEQYF. Here the CDR3 DNA reads TGTGCCACCAGCAGAGAGGGGACTAGCGTTTACGAGCAGTACTTC.

This chain connects TRBV30 to TRBJ2-1, with D tentatively TRBD2 (6 bases). Germline values: CDR1 GTSNPN, CDR2 SVGIG (reference sequence). V was trimmed by 3 bases and J by 9 bases, leaving 18 bases between them. The CDR3 totals 14 residues. CDR3 DNA: TGTGCCTGGAGCTCGGTTAGCGGAGTCAGTGAGCAGTTCTTC. Its translation is CAWSSVSGVSEQFF.

The chain uses TRBV7-3 and TRBJ2-7, with 10 bases matching TRBD1. CDR3 length: 15 amino acids. V was clipped by 5 bases and J by 5 bases; unmatched bases: 9. Per the germline V gene, CDR1 is SGHTA and CDR2 is FQGTGA. DNA of the CDR3: TGTGCCAGCAGCCCAACCGGGACAGGGGTGGACGAGCAGTACTTC. Translation: CASSPTGTGVDEQYF.